This entry lists 2 T cell receptor beta chains sequenced from one sample in a study of blood T cell repertoires in COVID-19. Clones were read by immunoSEQ multiplex PCR, and TCRdb kept only the in-frame ones, dropping some. This repertoire shows approximately 220,000 clones, about four fifths found once; its top ten account for approximately 3%. The sample comprised peripheral blood. These receptors all come from a woman aged 25 to 45 who had recovered from COVID-19.

This rearrangement joins TRBV24-1 to TRBJ2-5; TRBD1 agrees at 9 bases. With 4 bases clipped from V and 1 base from J, the junction kept 3 bases outside the gene matches. This CDR3 has 15 residues. The germline CDR1 and CDR2 sequences are KGHDR and SFDVKD. The CDR3 DNA reads TGTGCCACCAGTGAGGGGGACAGGGTCCAAGAGACCCAGTACTTC. Translation: CATSEGDRVQETQYF.

This chain joins TRBV6-4 and TRBJ2-1, with 10 positions matching TRBD2. There are 15 residues in the CDR3. Looked up from germline, CDR1 is MRHNA and CDR2 is SNTAGT. The J segment lost 4 bases and the V segment lost 3 bases, leaving 3 bases of the junction unmatched. CDR3 region: CASSDGTSDYNEQFF. The CDR3 region has the DNA TGTGCCAGCAGTGATGGGACTAGCGATTACAATGAGCAGTTCTTC.